The entry that follows covers one T cell receptor (beta chain) sequence. Its antigen is unknown. The isolated RNA, all of it, was reverse transcribed, so expressed TCRB transcripts were what got sequenced. Data came from immunoSEQ multiplex PCR; TCRdb stores just in-frame clones and leaves some out. The sample has 350,000 to 400,000 clones, around 16% seen once. This entry comes from a study of beta chain features in type 1 diabetes. It was one heparinised blood draw, averaging about 116 mL, that each donor gave. Using CD45RO/CCR7/CD25/CD127/CD95/CD27, CD4+ naive, central memory, regulatory and stem cell-like memory cells were sorted. The ends were cut back, 6 bases at V and 3 bases at J, with 9 bases in the middle. Looked up from germline, CDR1 is MDHEN and CDR2 is SYDVKM. The CDR3 extends over 12 amino acids. Findings and limits, study-wide: PCR could preferentially amplify shorter templates, alike in patients and controls. Insertions were fewer and deletions more numerous at VDJ junctions in type 1 diabetes patients.

The material sequenced was naive CD4+ T cells from blood. The chain uses TRBV28 and TRBJ2-7, with D unresolved. The clonotype originates from a woman between 18 and 29 years old in good health. CDR3 sequence reads: CASSPRVYEQYF. CDR3 sequence (DNA): TGTGCCAGCAGCCCTCGAGTCTACGAGCAGTACTTC.